This T cell receptor (beta chain) appears in the sequencing data of a study of blood T cell repertoires in COVID-19. Study-wide context: Samples taken during acute and convalescent COVID-19 were collected in the United States, Italy and Spain. T cells, B-cell-depleted T cells, or PBMCs provided the cDNA or gDNA that served as material.

The table came from immunoSEQ multiplex PCR; TCRdb's copy has only in-frame clones and leaves some out. The sample has around 85,000 clones; roughly 87% are singletons. The V gene end was trimmed by 2 bases and the J gene end by 1 base; junction bases not matched to a gene: 4. Looked up from germline, CDR1 is MNHNY and CDR2 is SVGAGI (reference sequence). The CDR3 totals 15 residues. The receptor was derived from a man aged 55 to 69 with acute or convalescent COVID-19. Sequencing was performed on peripheral blood. The chain recombines TRBV6-6 with TRBJ1-2; 7 bases are a match to TRBD1. As DNA, the CDR3 is TGTGCCAGCAGTTACGGGACAGCAGTTAACTATGGCTACACCTTC. This sequence encodes CASSYGTAVNYGYTF.